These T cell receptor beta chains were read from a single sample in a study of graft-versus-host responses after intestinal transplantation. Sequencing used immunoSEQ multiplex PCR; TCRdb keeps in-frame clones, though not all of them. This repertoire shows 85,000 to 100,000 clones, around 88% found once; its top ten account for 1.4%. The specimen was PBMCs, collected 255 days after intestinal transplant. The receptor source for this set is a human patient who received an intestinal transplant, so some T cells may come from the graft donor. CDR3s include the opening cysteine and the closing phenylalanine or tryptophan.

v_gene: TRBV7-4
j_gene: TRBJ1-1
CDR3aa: CASSSTGNTEAFF

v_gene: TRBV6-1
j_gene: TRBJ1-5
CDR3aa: CASSEGTAYNQPQHF

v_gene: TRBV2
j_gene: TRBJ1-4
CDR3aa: CASRGVPEKLFF

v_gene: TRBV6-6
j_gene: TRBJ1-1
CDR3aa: CASLGQGYTEAFF

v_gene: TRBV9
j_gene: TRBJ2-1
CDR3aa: CASSVGTSPSLRYNEQFF

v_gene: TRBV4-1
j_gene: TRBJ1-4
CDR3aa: CASSQLMGGQDEKLFF

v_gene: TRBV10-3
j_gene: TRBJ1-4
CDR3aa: CAISDTGGREKLFF

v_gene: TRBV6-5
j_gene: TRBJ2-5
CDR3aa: CASSRQGYEETQYF

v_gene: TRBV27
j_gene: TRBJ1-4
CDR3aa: CASSPLGQPEKLFF

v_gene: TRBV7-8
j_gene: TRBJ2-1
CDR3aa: CASSLTGTYNEQFF

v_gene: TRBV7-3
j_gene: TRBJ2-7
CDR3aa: CASSLGGGSSYEQYF

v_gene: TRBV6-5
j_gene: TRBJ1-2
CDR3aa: CASSVDRGDYGYTF

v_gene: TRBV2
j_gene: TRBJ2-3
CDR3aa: CASSRLAVTDTQYF

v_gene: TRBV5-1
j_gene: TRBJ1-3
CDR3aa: CASSGGQGATAGNTIYF

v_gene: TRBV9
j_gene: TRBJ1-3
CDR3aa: CASSVEGRVNSVTPGNTIYF

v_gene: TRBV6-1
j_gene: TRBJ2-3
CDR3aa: CASSAAGVPSTDTQYF

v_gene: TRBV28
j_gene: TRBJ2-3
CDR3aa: CASSLEDSRGDTQYF

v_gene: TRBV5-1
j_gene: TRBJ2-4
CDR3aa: CASSLDGLKNIQYF

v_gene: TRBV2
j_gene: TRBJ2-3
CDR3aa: CASSERTSRITDTQYF

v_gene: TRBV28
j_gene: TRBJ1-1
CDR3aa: CASSGGTAEAFF

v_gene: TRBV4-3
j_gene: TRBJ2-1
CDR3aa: CASSQESAGAGEQFF

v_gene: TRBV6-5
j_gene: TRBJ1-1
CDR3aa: CASSPFQGRGEAFF

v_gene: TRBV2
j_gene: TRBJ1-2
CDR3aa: CASSEGTDYGYTF

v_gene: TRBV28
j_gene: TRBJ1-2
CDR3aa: CASSSTGANYGYTF

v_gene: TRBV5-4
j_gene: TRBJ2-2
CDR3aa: CASSPAPGNTGELFF

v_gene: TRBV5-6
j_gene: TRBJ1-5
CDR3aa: CASSSTGNQPQHF

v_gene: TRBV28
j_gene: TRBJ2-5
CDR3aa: CASSPWDSMRAQYF

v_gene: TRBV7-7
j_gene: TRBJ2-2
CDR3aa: CASSPGRTVNTGELFF

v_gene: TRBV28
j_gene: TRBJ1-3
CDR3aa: CASRRSLISSGNTIYF

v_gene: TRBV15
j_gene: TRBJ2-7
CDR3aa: CATSYGSYEQYF

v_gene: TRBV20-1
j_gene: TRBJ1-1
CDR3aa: CSAGGTEAFF

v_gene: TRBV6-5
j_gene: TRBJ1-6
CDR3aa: CASSMGHSNSPLHF

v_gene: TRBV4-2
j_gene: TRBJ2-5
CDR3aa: CASSQAFGWRGGEETQYF

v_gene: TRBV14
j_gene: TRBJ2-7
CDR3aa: CASSQEGGQGLNEQYF

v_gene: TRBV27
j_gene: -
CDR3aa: CASSKTGARYEQYF

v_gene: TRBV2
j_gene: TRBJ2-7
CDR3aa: CASSQSGLSYEQYF

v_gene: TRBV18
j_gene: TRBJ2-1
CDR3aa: CASSPPLAGRRAYNEQFF

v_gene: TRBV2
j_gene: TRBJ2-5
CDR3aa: CASMGPEETQYF

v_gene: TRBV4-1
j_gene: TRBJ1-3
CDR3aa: CASSQAGGVGNTIYF

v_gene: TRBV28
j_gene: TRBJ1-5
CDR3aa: CASSNPPATGGSSQPQHF

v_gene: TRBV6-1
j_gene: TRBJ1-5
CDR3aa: CASSERGTGIGAQPQHF

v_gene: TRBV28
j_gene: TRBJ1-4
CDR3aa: CASSPTGTGDGKLFF

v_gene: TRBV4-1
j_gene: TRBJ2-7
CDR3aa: CVRRGLDEQYF

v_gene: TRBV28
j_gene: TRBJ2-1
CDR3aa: CASSRPGSGRSDEQFF

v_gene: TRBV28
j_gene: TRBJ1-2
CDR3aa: CASRIGQGEYYTF

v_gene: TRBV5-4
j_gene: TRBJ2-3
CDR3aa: CASSLGARTDTQYF

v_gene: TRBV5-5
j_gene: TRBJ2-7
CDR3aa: CASSWTSGSSYEQYF

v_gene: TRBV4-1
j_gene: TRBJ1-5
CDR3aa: CASAQQGDQPQHF